This T cell receptor (beta chain) derives from a study of blood T cell repertoires in COVID-19. Produced via immunoSEQ multiplex PCR; TCRdb's table is partial and in-frame only. The table includes just over 80,000 clones, 81% detected once. The CDR3 extends over 15 amino acids. Deletions cut 3 bases from V and 0 bases from J, with 12 bases between. CDR1 is KGHSH, CDR2 LQKENI, per germline. The sequenced sample consisted of peripheral blood. This chain joins TRBV18 and TRBJ2-7; a possible D gene is TRBD1 (5 bases). The sequence was obtained from a man at least 80 years old with acute or convalescent COVID-19. The CDR3 region is CASSPTQGSSYEQYF. The CDR3 DNA is TGTGCCAGCTCACCTACTCAGGGATCCTCCTACGAGCAGTACTTC.